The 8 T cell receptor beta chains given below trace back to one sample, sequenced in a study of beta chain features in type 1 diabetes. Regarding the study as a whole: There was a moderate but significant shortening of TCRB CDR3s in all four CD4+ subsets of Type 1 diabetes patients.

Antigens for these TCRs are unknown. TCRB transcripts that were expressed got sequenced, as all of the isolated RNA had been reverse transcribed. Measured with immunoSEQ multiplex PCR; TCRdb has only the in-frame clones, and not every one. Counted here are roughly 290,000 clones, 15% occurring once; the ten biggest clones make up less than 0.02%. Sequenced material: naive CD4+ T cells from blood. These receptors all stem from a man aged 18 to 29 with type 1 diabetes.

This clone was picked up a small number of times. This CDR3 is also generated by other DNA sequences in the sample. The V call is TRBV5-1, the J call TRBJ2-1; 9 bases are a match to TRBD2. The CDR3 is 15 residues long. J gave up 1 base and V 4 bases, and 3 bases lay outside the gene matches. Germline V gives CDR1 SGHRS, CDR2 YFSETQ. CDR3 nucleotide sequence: TGCGCCAGCAGCCCAACTAGCGGGTCCTACAATGAGCAGTTCTTC. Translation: CASSPTSGSYNEQFF. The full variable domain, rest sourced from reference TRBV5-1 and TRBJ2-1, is KAGVTQTPRYLIKTRGQQVTLSCSPISGHRSVSWYQQTPGQGLQFLFEYFSETQRNKGNFPGRFSGRQFSNSRSEMNVSTLELGDSALYLCASSPTSGSYNEQFFGPGTRLTVL.

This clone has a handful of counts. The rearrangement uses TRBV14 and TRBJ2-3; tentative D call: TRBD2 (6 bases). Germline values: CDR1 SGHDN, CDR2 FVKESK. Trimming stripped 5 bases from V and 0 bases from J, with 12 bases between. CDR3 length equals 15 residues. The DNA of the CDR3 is TGTGCCAGCAGCTCCGTGGGACTCAGCACAGATACGCAGTATTTT. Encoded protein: CASSSVGLSTDTQYF.

CDR3 in amino acids: CAWMTGQGNSPLHF. CDR3 nucleotides: TGTGCCTGGATGACAGGACAGGGGAATTCACCCCTCCACTTT. The chain is built from TRBV30 and TRBJ1-6; 9 bases map to TRBD1. Trimming removed 4 bases from V and 7 bases from J; junction bases left unmatched: 5. The germline V gene encodes CDR1 GTSNPN and CDR2 SVGIG (reference sequence). The CDR3 extends over 14 amino acids.

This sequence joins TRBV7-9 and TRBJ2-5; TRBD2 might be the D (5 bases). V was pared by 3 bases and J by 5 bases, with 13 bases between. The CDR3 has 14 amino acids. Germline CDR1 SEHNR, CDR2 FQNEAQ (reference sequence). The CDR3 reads CASSFGLRGETQYF. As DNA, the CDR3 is TGTGCCAGCAGCTTTGGGCTCCGCGGGGAGACCCAGTACTTC.

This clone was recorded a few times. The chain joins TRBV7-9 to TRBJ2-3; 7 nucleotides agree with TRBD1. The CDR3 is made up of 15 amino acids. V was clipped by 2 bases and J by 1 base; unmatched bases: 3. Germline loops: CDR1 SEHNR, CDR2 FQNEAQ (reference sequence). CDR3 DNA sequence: TGTGCCAGCAGCTTAATGGGGACAGGCACAGATACGCAGTATTTT. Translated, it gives CASSLMGTGTDTQYF. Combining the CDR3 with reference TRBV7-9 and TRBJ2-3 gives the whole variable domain DTGVSQNPRHKITKRGQNVTFRCDPISEHNRLYWYRQTLGQGPEFLTYFQNEAQLEKSRLLSDRFSAERPKGSFSTLEIQRTEQGDSAMYLCASSLMGTGTDTQYFGPGTRLTVL.

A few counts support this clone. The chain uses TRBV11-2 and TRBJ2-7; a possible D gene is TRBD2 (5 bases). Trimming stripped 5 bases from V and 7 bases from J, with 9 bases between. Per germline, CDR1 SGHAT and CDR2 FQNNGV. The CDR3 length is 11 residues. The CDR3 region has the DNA TGTGCCAGCAGCCCAGCGGAAGAGCAGTACTTC. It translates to CASSPAEEQYF.

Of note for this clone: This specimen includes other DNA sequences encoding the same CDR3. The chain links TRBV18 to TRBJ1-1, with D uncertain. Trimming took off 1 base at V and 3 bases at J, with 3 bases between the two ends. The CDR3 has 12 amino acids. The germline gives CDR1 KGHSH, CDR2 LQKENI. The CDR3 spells CASSPRDTEAFF. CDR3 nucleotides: TGTGCCAGCTCACCACGCGACACTGAAGCTTTCTTT. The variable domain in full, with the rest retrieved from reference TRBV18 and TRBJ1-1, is NAGVMQNPRHLVRRRGQEARLRCSPMKGHSHVYWYRQLPEEGLKFMVYLQKENIIDESGMPKERFSAEFPKEGPSILRIQQVVRGDSAAYFCASSPRDTEAFFGQGTRLTVV.

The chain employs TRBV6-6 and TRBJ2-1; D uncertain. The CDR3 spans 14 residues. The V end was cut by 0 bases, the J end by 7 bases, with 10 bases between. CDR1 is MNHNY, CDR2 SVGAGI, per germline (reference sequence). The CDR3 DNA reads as TGTGCCAGCAGTTACTCCCTCCTAGTAAATGAGCAGTTCTTC. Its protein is CASSYSLLVNEQFF.